This TCR beta chain was identified in a study of shared clonotypes between healthy human individuals. Some clones are missing from TCRdb's copy, which holds only in-frame ones; the method was immunoSEQ multiplex PCR. The table includes roughly 1 million clones, under 80% detected once. The source is a man between 18 and 35 years old in good health. Sequencing input: memory CD4+ T cells sorted from blood. Stated subset: CD45RA-negative fraction.

The CDR3 sequence is CASSLRWNTEAFF. The CDR3 DNA is TGTGCCAGCAGCTTACGGTGGAACACTGAAGCTTTCTTT. The chain recombines TRBV7-2 with TRBJ1-1, with D unclear. The CDR3 covers 13 residues. The V end lost 2 bases, the J end lost 1 base, and 5 bases lay between the germline ends. From germline, CDR1 is SGHTA and CDR2 FQGNSA. Variable domain in full (rest from reference TRBV7-2 and TRBJ1-1): GAGVSQSPSNKVTEKGKDVELRCDPISGHTALYWYRQSLGQGLEFLIYFQGNSAPDKSGLPSDRFSAERTGGSVSTLTIQRTQQEDSAVYLCASSLRWNTEAFFGQGTRLTVV.